The 26 T cell receptor beta chains given below trace back to one sample, sequenced in a study of shared clonotypes between healthy human individuals. Clones were read by immunoSEQ multiplex PCR, and TCRdb kept only the in-frame ones, dropping some. The table includes 550,000 to 750,000 clones, over 95% detected once. CD8 cells classed as naive were CD45RO-negative and positively selected for CCR7, excluding terminally differentiated effector memory CD45RA+ cells. The sample consisted of naive CD8+ T cells sorted from blood. All receptors come from a woman in her 30s in good health.

The rearrangement joins TRBV28 to TRBJ2-7; the D is unclear. CDR1 and CDR2 (germline): MDHEN, SYDVKM. The CDR3 is 14 residues long. The germline V and J ends were trimmed by 3 bases and 0 bases, with 9 bases remaining between them. The CDR3 sequence is CASSFRANSYEQYF. DNA of the CDR3: TGTGCCAGCAGTTTTAGGGCCAACTCCTACGAGCAGTACTTC.

V and J are TRBV4-1 and TRBJ2-7, with TRBD1 identical over 9 bases. The trim removed 2 bases at V and 5 bases at J, leaving 13 bases unmatched. Looked up from germline, CDR1 is MGHRA and CDR2 is YSYEKL. This CDR3 is 17 amino acids long. CDR3 DNA: TGCGCCAGCAGCCAAACCCCTCCGGGACAGGGACGGGACGAGCAGTACTTC. Translation gives CASSQTPPGQGRDEQYF.

The rearrangement joins TRBV5-1 to TRBJ2-5; tentative D call: TRBD1 (7 bases). The J call may be mistaken, given a closer DNA end match to TRBJ2-7. Germline V gene sequence: CDR1 SGHRS, CDR2 YFSETQ. The CDR3 is 15 amino acids. The CDR3 reads CASSWRDSLNYEQYF. CDR3 bases: TGCGCCAGCAGCTGGAGGGACAGCCTAAACTACGAGCAGTACTTC.

The rearrangement links TRBV28 to TRBJ2-7; possible D gene TRBD1, 6 bases. Germline CDR1 MDHEN, CDR2 SYDVKM. The V and J ends lost 6 bases and 2 bases respectively, with 17 bases between them. The CDR3 is 15 residues long. The CDR3 loop is CASRPDQGLPYEQYF. In nucleotides, the CDR3 is TGTGCCAGCAGACCCGATCAGGGGTTGCCCTACGAGCAGTACTTC.

The rearrangement uses TRBV28 and TRBJ1-5; no definite D call. V lost 2 bases and J 5 bases, leaving 10 bases between the germline ends. Per germline, CDR1 MDHEN and CDR2 SYDVKM. The CDR3 covers 14 residues. The CDR3: CASSLVVGYQPQHF. The CDR3 DNA sequence: TGTGCCAGCAGTTTAGTCGTGGGGTATCAGCCCCAGCATTTT.

In its sample, this clone was seen once. The CDR3 loop reads CATSRDQYGYTF. The CDR3 DNA reads TGTGCCACCAGCAGAGATCAGTATGGCTACACCTTC. This chain links TRBV15 with TRBJ1-2; D call uncertain. The CDR3 has 12 residues. Germline V gives CDR1 LNHNV, CDR2 YYDKDF (reference sequence). V was trimmed by 0 bases and J by 5 bases, leaving 4 bases between them.

This chain links TRBV27 with TRBJ1-4; TRBD1 aligns across 9 bases. The germline V gene has CDR1 MNHEY and CDR2 SMNVEV (reference sequence). The CDR3 extends over 16 amino acids. V was clipped by 0 bases and J by 6 bases; unmatched bases: 5. CDR3 in amino acids: CASSLSRTGVHEKLFF. In DNA form, the CDR3 reads TGTGCCAGCAGTTTATCGAGGACAGGGGTTCATGAAAAACTGTTTTTT.

V gene TRBV4-1 combines with J gene TRBJ2-3; D is unresolved. The V gene lost 6 bases and the J gene lost 0 bases, with 13 bases spanning the gap. The CDR3 consists of 15 residues. The germline V gene has CDR1 MGHRA and CDR2 YSYEKL. CDR3 sequence: CASSQLIASTDTQYF. For the CDR3, the DNA is TGCGCCAGCAGTCAGCTGATAGCTAGCACAGATACGCAGTATTTT.

Concerning this clone: This sample also contains other DNA sequences that code for the same CDR3. V is TRBV15 and J is TRBJ2-1, with D perhaps given as TRBD1 or TRBD2 (6 bases each). The germline V and J ends were trimmed by 0 bases and 8 bases, with 8 bases remaining between them. The CDR3 loop spans 13 amino acids. Germline CDR1 LNHNV, CDR2 YYDKDF (reference sequence). Written as DNA, the CDR3 is TGTGCCACCAGCAGAGATCGGGGGCATGAGCAGTTCTTC. Its protein is CATSRDRGHEQFF.

This chain uses TRBV28 with TRBJ2-7, with 13 positions matching TRBD2. The CDR3 is 15 amino acids. Unmatched junction bases numbered 14, after V lost 11 bases and J lost 7 bases. Germline-derived CDR1 and CDR2 are MDHEN and SYDVKM. CDR3 in DNA: TGTGCCGGGAGCGGAGGACTAGCGGGAGAAAGTGAGCAGTACTTC. Amino acids: CAGSGGLAGESEQYF.

The CDR3 DNA follows: TGTGCCAGCAGCCACCGGGACAGGGGGTTGTATGAGCAGTTCTTC. It specifies CASSHRDRGLYEQFF. The chain recombines TRBV7-9 with TRBJ2-1; 11 bases agree with TRBD1. Germline CDR1 is SEHNR and CDR2 is FQNEAQ (reference sequence). The V segment lost 5 bases and the J segment 8 bases; nucleotides outside the gene matches: 8. The CDR3 runs 15 residues.

V and J are TRBV18 and TRBJ2-2; 8 bases fit TRBD1. This CDR3 has 16 residues. The germline V gene has CDR1 KGHSH and CDR2 LQKENI. V trimming: 5 bases; J trimming: 5 bases; junction bases outside the gene matches: 10. The CDR3 is CASSLAGQGSTGELFF. Here the CDR3 DNA reads TGTGCCAGCTCATTAGCAGGACAGGGCTCAACCGGGGAGCTGTTTTTT.

Of note for this clone: This sample also contains other DNA sequences that code for the same CDR3. This chain links TRBV5-6 with TRBJ2-7, with 9 bases fitting TRBD1. Trimming cost V 3 bases and J 2 bases; bases outside gene matches: 3. This CDR3 region has 14 residues. From germline, CDR1 is SGHDT and CDR2 YYEEEE. The CDR3 bases are TGTGCCAGCAGCTGGGACAGGGCCACCTACGAGCAGTACTTC. Translating it yields CASSWDRATYEQYF.

The chain joins TRBV7-2 to TRBJ2-3, with D uncertain. Trimming took 1 base from V and 0 from J, leaving 8 bases between them. This CDR3 contains 15 residues. Germline values: CDR1 SGHTA, CDR2 FQGNSA. DNA of the CDR3: TGTGCCAGCAGCTTAGTTCTCGTGAGCACAGATACGCAGTATTTT. Encoded protein: CASSLVLVSTDTQYF.

This clone appeared once. This chain links TRBV19 with TRBJ2-1; TRBD1 matches 9 bases. The CDR3 has 17 residues. V trimming: 6 bases; J trimming: 4 bases; junction bases outside the gene matches: 13. CDR1 LNHDA and CDR2 SQIVND come from the germline V gene (reference sequence). For the CDR3, the DNA is TGTGCCAGTAGCCCTCCAGGAGGGACAGGGATTTACAATGAGCAGTTCTTC. Translating gives CASSPPGGTGIYNEQFF.

The V and J genes are TRBV19 and TRBJ1-5; maybe TRBD1 (5 bases). Germline V gene sequence: CDR1 LNHDA, CDR2 SQIVND (reference sequence). This CDR3 has 14 amino acids. Trimming removed 3 bases at V and 3 bases at J, with 9 bases between. The DNA of the CDR3 is TGTGCCAGTAGTATTCGACAGATCAATCAGCCCCAGCATTTT. Its translation: CASSIRQINQPQHF.

In DNA form, the CDR3 reads TGTGCCAGCAGGTCGGGCCGAAACACTGAAGCTTTCTTT. Residues: CASRSGRNTEAFF. The J gene is TRBJ1-1, the V gene TRBV25-1; D remains ambiguous. V lost 6 bases, J lost 2 bases, and 10 bases lay in between. CDR1 is MGHDK and CDR2 is SYGVNS in the germline V gene. The CDR3 covers 13 residues.

The chain recombines TRBV14 with TRBJ2-5; TRBD1 might be the D (6 bases). This CDR3 has 15 amino acids. The ends were cut back, 5 bases at V and 1 base at J, with 14 bases in the middle. Germline CDR1 is SGHDN and CDR2 is FVKESK. The CDR3 is CASSYPQGPQETQYF. In DNA, the CDR3 is TGTGCCAGCAGCTACCCACAGGGACCCCAAGAGACCCAGTACTTC.

The chain couples TRBV27 to TRBJ1-6, with D possibly TRBD1 on 6 matching bases. The germline V gene has CDR1 MNHEY and CDR2 SMNVEV (reference sequence). The CDR3 is 12 amino acids. V was clipped by 6 bases and J by 10 bases, with 10 bases between them. The CDR3 spells CASRSGGSPLHF. In DNA, the CDR3 is TGTGCCAGCAGATCCGGGGGCTCACCCCTCCACTTT.

This chain links TRBV7-8 with TRBJ2-5, with 8 bases fitting TRBD1. The closer fit of TRBJ2-7 to the DNA end suggests the J call may be wrong. The CDR3 sequence is 21 residues long. Germline V gene sequence: CDR1 SGHVS, CDR2 FQNEAQ. The DNA for the CDR3 is TGTGCCAGCAGCTGGACAGGGTTGAGGGCGTATCACAAGGTAGTATCCTACGAGCAGTACTTC. As protein: CASSWTGLRAYHKVVSYEQYF.

V gene TRBV27 combines with J gene TRBJ2-2, with a weak D call TRBD2 (6 bases). This CDR3 contains 18 residues. V was cut by 6 bases and J by 2 bases, with 22 bases left in between. Per germline, CDR1 MNHEY and CDR2 SMNVEV (reference sequence). The CDR3 DNA follows: TGTGCCAGCAGGAAAGGGCGGAGTTATAGCGGCAACACCGGGGAGCTGTTTTTT. This translates into CASRKGRSYSGNTGELFF.

CDR3 sequence reads: CASSSRTSGSVYEQYF. As DNA, the CDR3 is TGTGCCAGCAGTTCCCGGACTAGCGGGAGTGTATACGAGCAGTACTTC. The chain uses TRBV27 and TRBJ2-7; 13 bases are a match to TRBD2. In germline, CDR1 is MNHEY, CDR2 SMNVEV (reference sequence). CDR3 length: 16 amino acids. J gave up 4 bases and V 4 bases, and 7 bases lay outside the gene matches.

This chain links TRBV6-1 with TRBJ2-7; 13 bases line up with TRBD2. Germline trimming cut 10 bases from V and 2 bases from J; bases unmatched to any gene: 8. The CDR3 totals 15 residues. The germline V gene has CDR1 MNHNS and CDR2 SASEGT. In DNA, the CDR3 is TGTGCCATCGGACTAGCGGGAGTCAGTCCCTACGAGCAGTACTTC. Translated, it gives CAIGLAGVSPYEQYF.

This clone was picked up one time. The chain carries TRBV28 and TRBJ1-1; D gene uncertain. The CDR3 loop spans 13 amino acids. V was clipped by 7 bases and J by 3 bases, with 12 bases between them. CDR1 is MDHEN, CDR2 SYDVKM, per germline. The CDR3 reads CASTQPGYTEAFF. The CDR3 DNA reads as TGTGCCAGCACCCAGCCGGGGTACACTGAAGCTTTCTTT.

The rearrangement links TRBV27 to TRBJ1-5; maybe TRBD1 (5 bases). Trimming took 4 bases from V and 3 from J, leaving 10 bases between them. From germline, CDR1 is MNHEY and CDR2 SMNVEV (reference sequence). This CDR3 has 14 residues. CDR3 coding DNA: TGTGCCAGCAGTTCTACAGGATTCAATCAGCCCCAGCATTTT. This sequence encodes CASSSTGFNQPQHF.

This sequence joins TRBV19 and TRBJ2-1, with D maybe TRBD1 (6 bases). Germline V CDR1 and CDR2: LNHDA, SQIVND (reference sequence). The ends were cut back, 4 bases at V and 2 bases at J, with 12 bases in the middle. This CDR3 contains 15 residues. The CDR3 is CASSKGDATYNEQFF. Here the CDR3 DNA reads TGTGCCAGTAGTAAGGGGGACGCCACCTACAATGAGCAGTTCTTC.